Shown below are 5 T cell receptor beta chains from a single sample sequenced in a study of blood T cell repertoires in COVID-19. The assay was immunoSEQ multiplex PCR, and TCRdb's table has in-frame clones only and misses some. The sample shows approximately 190,000 clones, around 83% of them seen only once. The sequencing sample was made of PBMCs or T cells enriched from blood (not recorded which). These receptors were collected from a woman aged 25 to 45 who had been exposed to COVID-19.

The chain recombines TRBV9 with TRBJ1-3, with 9 nucleotides matching TRBD1. This CDR3 spans 16 amino acids. After removal of 3 bases from V and 2 bases from J, the junction contained 6 bases not matched to a gene. CDR1 and CDR2 from the germline V gene are SGDLS and YYNGEE. Here the CDR3 DNA reads TGTGCCAGCAGCGACGCCCGGGACAGGGCTGGAAACACCATATATTTT. Translated: CASSDARDRAGNTIYF.

This chain joins TRBV7-8 and TRBJ1-1, with D tentatively TRBD1 (6 bases). The length of the CDR3 is 13 residues. Between the trimmed V and J ends, which lost 8 bases and 4 bases, there was a span of 14 bases. Germline-derived CDR1 and CDR2 are SGHVS and FQNEAQ. CDR3 nucleotides: TGTGCCAGCCGTGGGGGCCTGAGCACTGAAGCTTTCTTT. Amino acid sequence: CASRGGLSTEAFF.

The V call is TRBV2, the J call TRBJ1-2; D unresolved. Germline V gene sequence: CDR1 SNHLY, CDR2 FYNNEI. The CDR3 runs to 14 residues. The V and J ends lost 7 bases and 4 bases respectively, with 16 bases between them. The CDR3 DNA is TGTGCCAGCACCGAATGGGGTGAGGGCTATGGCTACACCTTC. Its protein is CASTEWGEGYGYTF. The full variable domain, rest sourced from reference TRBV2 and TRBJ1-2, is EPEVTQTPSHQVTQMGQEVILRCVPISNHLYFYWYRQILGQKVEFLVSFYNNEISEKSEIFDDQFSVERPDGSNFTLKIRSTKLEDSAMYFCASTEWGEGYGYTFGSGTRLTVV.

This clone has a handful of counts. CDR3 sequence: CASRTGQMNTEAFF. CDR3 sequence (DNA): TGTGCCAGCAGGACAGGCCAAATGAACACTGAAGCTTTCTTT. J is TRBJ1-1 and V is TRBV6-5; the D gene is possibly TRBD1 (6 bases). With 6 bases removed from V and 0 bases from J, the gap between germline ends came to 11 bases. The CDR3 sequence is 14 residues long. Per the germline V gene, CDR1 is MNHEY and CDR2 is SVGAGI.

This chain connects TRBV20-1 to TRBJ1-2; D is unclear. The CDR3 has 12 residues. Germline V gene sequence: CDR1 DFQATT, CDR2 SNEGSKA (reference sequence). The ends were cut back, 3 bases at V and 4 bases at J, with 9 bases in the middle. For the CDR3, the DNA is TGCAGTGCTAGTAGCCGAACCTATGGCTACACCTTC. Encoded protein: CSASSRTYGYTF.